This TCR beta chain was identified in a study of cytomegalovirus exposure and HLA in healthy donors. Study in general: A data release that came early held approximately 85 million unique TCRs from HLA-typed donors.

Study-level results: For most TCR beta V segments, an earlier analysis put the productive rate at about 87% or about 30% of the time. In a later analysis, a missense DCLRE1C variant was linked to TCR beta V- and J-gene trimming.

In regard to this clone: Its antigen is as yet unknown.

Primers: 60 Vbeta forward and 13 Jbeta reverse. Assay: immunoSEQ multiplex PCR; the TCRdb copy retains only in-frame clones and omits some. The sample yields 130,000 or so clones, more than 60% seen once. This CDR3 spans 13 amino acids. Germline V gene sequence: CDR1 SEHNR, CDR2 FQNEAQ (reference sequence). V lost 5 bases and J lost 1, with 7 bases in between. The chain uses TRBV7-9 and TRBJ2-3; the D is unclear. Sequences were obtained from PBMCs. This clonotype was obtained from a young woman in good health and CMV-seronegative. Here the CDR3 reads CASSAERTDTQYF. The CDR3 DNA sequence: TGTGCCAGCAGCGCAGAACGCACAGATACGCAGTATTTT.